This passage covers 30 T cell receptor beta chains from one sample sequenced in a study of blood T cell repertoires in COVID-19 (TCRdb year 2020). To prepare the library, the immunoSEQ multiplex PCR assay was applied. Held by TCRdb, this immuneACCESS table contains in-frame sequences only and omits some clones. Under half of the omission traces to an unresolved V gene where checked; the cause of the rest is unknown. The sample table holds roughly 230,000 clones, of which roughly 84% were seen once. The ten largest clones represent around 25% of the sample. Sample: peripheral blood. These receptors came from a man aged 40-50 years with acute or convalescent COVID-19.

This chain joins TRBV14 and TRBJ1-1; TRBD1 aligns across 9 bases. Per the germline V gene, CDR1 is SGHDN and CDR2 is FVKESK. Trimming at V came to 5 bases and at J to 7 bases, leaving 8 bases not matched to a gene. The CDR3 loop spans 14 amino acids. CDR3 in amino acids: CASSGRDRAHEAFF. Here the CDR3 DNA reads TGTGCCAGCAGCGGAAGGGACAGGGCCCATGAAGCTTTCTTT.

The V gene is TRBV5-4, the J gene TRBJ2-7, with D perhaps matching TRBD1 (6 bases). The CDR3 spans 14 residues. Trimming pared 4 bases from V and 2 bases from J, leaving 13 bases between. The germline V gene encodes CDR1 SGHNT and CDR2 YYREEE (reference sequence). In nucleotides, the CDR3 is TGTGCCAGCAGCCACCCGACAGGTCCCTACGAGCAGTACTTC. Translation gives CASSHPTGPYEQYF.

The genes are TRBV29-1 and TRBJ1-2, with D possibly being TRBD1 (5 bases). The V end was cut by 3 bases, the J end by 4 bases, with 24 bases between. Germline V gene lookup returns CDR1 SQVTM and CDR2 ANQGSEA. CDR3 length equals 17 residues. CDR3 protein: CSVDNQGLRPPSYGYTF. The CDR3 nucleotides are TGCAGCGTTGATAACCAGGGCCTCCGCCCGCCCTCCTATGGCTACACCTTC.

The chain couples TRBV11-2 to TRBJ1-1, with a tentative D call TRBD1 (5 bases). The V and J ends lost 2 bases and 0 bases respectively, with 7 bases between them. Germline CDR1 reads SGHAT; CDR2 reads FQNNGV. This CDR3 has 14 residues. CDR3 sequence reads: CASSLRQLNTEAFF. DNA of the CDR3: TGTGCCAGCAGCTTAAGACAGCTGAACACTGAAGCTTTCTTT.

CDR3 coding DNA: TGTGCCATCAGGGACAGGGATAATCTTAATTCACCCCTCCACTTT. Protein product: CAIRDRDNLNSPLHF. The rearrangement joins TRBV10-3 to TRBJ1-6; 8 positions agree with TRBD1. Germline lookup yields CDR1 ENHRY and CDR2 SYGVKD. This CDR3 region has 15 residues. J gave up 6 bases and V 6 bases, and 7 bases lay outside the gene matches.

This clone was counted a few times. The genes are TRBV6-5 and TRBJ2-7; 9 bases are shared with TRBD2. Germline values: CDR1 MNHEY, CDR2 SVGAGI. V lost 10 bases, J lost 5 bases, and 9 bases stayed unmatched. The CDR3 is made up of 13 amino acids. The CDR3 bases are TGTGCCACACGGGGTCTAGCGGGAAACGAGCAGTACTTC. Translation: CATRGLAGNEQYF.

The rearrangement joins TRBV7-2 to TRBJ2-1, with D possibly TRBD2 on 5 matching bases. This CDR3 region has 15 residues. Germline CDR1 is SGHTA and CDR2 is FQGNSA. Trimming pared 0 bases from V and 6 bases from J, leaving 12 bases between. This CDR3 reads CASSLAIGRVNEQFF. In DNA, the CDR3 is TGTGCCAGCAGCTTAGCAATAGGGAGAGTCAATGAGCAGTTCTTC.

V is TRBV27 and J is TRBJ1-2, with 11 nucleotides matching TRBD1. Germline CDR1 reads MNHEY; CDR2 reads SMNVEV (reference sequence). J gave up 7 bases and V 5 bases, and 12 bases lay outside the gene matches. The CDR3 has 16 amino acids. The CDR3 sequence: CASSPPGQGALRGYTF. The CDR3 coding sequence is TGTGCCAGCAGTCCCCCTGGACAGGGGGCGTTACGTGGCTACACCTTC.

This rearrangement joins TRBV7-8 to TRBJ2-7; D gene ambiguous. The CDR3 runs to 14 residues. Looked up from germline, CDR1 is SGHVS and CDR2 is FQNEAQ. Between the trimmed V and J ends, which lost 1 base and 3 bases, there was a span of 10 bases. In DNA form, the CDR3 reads TGTGCCAGCAGCTTAGGGCAGTCTTACTACGAGCAGTACTTC. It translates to CASSLGQSYYEQYF.

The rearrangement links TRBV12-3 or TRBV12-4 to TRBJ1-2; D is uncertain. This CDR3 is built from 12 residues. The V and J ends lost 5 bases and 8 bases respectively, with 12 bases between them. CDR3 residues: CASSPLWWGYTF. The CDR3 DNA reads TGTGCCAGCAGTCCCCTATGGTGGGGCTACACCTTC.

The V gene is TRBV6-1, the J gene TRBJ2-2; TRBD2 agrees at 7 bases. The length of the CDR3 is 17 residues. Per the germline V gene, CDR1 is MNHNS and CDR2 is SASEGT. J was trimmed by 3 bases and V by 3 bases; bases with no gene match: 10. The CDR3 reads CASSDNSGTIHTGELFF. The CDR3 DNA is TGTGCCAGCAGTGACAACTCCGGGACTATACACACCGGGGAGCTGTTTTTT.

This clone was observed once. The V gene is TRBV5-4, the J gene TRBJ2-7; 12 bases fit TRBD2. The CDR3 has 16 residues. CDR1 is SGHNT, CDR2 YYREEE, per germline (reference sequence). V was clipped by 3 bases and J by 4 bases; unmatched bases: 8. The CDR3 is CASSSNRLAGVYEQYF. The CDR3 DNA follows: TGTGCCAGCAGCTCAAATCGACTAGCGGGAGTGTACGAGCAGTACTTC.

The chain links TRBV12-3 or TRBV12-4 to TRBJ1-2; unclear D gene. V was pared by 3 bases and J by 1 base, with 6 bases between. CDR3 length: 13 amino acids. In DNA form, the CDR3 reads TGTGCCAGCAGTTTTGAACTTAACTATGGCTACACCTTC. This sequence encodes CASSFELNYGYTF.

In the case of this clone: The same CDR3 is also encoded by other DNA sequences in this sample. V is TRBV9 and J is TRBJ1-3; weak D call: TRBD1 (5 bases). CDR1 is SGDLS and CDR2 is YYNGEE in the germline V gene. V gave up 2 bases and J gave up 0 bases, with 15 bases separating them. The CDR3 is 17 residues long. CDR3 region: CASSVGTGGNSGNTIYF. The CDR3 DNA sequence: TGTGCCAGCAGCGTGGGGACGGGGGGTAACTCTGGAAACACCATATATTTT.

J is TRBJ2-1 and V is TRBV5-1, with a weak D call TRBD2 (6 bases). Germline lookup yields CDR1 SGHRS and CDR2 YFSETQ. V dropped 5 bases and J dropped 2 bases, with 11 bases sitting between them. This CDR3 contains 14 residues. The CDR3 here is CASRTSNPYNEQFF. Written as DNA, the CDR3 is TGCGCCAGCAGAACTAGCAACCCCTACAATGAGCAGTTCTTC.

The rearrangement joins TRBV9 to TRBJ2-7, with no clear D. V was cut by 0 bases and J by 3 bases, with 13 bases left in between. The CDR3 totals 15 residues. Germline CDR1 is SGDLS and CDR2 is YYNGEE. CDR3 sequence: CASSVGSVLGYEQYF. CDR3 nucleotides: TGTGCCAGCAGCGTAGGTTCCGTTCTAGGCTACGAGCAGTACTTC.

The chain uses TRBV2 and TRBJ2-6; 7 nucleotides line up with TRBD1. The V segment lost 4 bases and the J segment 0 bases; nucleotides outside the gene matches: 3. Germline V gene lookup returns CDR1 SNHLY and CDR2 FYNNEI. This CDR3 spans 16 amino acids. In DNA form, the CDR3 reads TGTGCCAGCAGTGCCGGGACAGTCTCTGGGGCCAACGTCCTGACTTTC. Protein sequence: CASSAGTVSGANVLTF.

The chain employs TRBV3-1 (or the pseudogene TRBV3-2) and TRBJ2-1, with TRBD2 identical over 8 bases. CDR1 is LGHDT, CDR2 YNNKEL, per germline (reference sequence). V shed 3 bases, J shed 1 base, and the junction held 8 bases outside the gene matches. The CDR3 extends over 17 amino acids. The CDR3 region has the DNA TGTGCCAGCAGCCACTTGGGGAGCGGGAGTTCCTACAATGAGCAGTTCTTC. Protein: CASSHLGSGSSYNEQFF.

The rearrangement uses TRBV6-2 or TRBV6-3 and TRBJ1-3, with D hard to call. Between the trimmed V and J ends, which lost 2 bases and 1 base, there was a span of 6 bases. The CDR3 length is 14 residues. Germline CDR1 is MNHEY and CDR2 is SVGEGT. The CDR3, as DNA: TGTGCCAGCAGTTACGCGGGTTCTGGAAACACCATATATTTT. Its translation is CASSYAGSGNTIYF.

CDR3 residues: CASSPRGGELAEAFF. The CDR3 nucleotides are TGTGCCAGCTCACCACGGGGGGGAGAGCTCGCTGAAGCTTTCTTT. This chain uses TRBV18 with TRBJ1-1, with D perhaps TRBD1 (5 bases). Germline CDR1 and CDR2: KGHSH and LQKENI. The CDR3 has 15 residues. V shed 1 base and J shed 6 bases, with 15 bases lying between them.

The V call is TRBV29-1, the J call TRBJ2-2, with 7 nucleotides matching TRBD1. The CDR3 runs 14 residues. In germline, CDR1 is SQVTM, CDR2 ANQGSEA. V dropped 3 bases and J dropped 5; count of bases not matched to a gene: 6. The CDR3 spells CSVETGSRTGELFF. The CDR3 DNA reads TGCAGCGTTGAGACAGGGTCTCGGACCGGGGAGCTGTTTTTT.

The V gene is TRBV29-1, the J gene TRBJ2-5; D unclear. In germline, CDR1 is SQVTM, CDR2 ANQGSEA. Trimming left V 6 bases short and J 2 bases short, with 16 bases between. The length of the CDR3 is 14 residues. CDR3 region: CSVAAPLGQETQYF. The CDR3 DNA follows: TGCAGCGTCGCGGCTCCCTTGGGTCAAGAGACCCAGTACTTC.

CDR3 in DNA: TGTGCCTGGAGCCAAGGGACTTATAATTCACCCCTCCACTTT. It yields the protein CAWSQGTYNSPLHF. The chain combines TRBV30 with TRBJ1-6; perhaps TRBD1 as D (5 bases). Germline CDR1 reads GTSNPN; CDR2 reads SVGIG (reference sequence). The V and J ends lost 3 bases and 4 bases respectively, with 10 bases between them. This CDR3 region has 14 residues.

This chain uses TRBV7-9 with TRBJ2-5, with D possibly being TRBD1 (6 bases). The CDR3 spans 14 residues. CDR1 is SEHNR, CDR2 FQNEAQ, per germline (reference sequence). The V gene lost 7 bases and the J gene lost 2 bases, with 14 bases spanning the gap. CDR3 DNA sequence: TGTGCCAGCACCAAGGAACAGGGTCAAGAGACCCAGTACTTC. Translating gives CASTKEQGQETQYF. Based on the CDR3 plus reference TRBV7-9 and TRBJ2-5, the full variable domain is DTGVSQNPRHKITKRGQNVTFRCDPISEHNRLYWYRQTLGQGPEFLTYFQNEAQLEKSRLLSDRFSAERPKGSFSTLEIQRTEQGDSAMYLCASTKEQGQETQYFGPGTRLLVL.

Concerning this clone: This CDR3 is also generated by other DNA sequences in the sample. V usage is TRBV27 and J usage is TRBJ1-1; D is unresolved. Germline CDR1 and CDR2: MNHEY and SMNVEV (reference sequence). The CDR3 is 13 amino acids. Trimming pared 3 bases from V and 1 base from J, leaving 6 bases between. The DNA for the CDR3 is TGTGCCAGCAGTTTTCGGGGGAACACTGAAGCTTTCTTT. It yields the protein CASSFRGNTEAFF.

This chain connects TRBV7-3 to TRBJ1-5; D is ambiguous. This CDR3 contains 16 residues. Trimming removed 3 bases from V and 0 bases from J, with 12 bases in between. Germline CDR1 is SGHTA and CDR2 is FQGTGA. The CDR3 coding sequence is TGTGCCAGCAGCTTCCGGGGAAAGAATAGCAATCAGCCCCAGCATTTT. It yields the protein CASSFRGKNSNQPQHF.

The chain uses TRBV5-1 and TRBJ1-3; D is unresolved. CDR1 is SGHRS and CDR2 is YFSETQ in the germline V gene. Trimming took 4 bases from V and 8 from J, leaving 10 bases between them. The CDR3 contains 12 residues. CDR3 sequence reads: CASSDTLDTIYF. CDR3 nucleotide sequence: TGCGCCAGCAGCGACACCCTGGACACCATATATTTT.

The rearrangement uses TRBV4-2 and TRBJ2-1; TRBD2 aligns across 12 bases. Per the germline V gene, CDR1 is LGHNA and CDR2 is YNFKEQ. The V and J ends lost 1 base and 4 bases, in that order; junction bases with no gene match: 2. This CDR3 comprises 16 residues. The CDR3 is CASSQGTSGDYNEQFF. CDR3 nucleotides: TGTGCCAGCAGCCAAGGGACTAGCGGGGATTACAATGAGCAGTTCTTC.

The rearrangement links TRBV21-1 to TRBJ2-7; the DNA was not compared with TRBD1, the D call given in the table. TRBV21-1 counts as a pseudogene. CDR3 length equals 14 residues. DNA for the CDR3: TGTGCCAGCAGTCCCGGGACAGGGACTCTCGAGCAGTACTTC. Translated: CASSPGTGTLEQYF.

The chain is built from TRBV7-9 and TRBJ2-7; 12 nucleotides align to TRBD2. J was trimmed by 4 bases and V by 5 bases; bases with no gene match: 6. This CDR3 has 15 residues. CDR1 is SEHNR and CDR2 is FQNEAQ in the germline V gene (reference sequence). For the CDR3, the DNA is TGTGCCAGCAGCCTACTAGCGGGAGGAAGTTACGAGCAGTACTTC. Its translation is CASSLLAGGSYEQYF.